This TCR beta chain comes out of a study of T cell repertoires in cytomegalovirus infection. TCRdb independently ran MiXCR on the reads; one entry per CDR3 protein. The sample holds approximately 500,000 distinct CDR3 sequences, 16% seen once. For this clonotype: Its specificity is unknown. Germline is not matched at one junction end, which may reflect a read error.

Broader study findings: CMV carriers with the relevant HLA were identified by cumulative public TCR beta family frequency.

Germline V gene data show CDR1 as SGHTA and CDR2 as FQGNSA. CDR3 size: 14 residues. The sequence came from a human donor in good health (CMV status not recorded). Some clones in this sample may be carry-over from other donors' samples. V gene TRBV7-2 combines with J gene TRBJ2-3; no clear D gene. Source material: CD8+ T cells from PBMCs. The CDR3, as DNA: TGTGCAAGCAGCTCCAATCCGGATGCAGATACGCAGTATTTT. This translates into CASSSNPDADTQYF.